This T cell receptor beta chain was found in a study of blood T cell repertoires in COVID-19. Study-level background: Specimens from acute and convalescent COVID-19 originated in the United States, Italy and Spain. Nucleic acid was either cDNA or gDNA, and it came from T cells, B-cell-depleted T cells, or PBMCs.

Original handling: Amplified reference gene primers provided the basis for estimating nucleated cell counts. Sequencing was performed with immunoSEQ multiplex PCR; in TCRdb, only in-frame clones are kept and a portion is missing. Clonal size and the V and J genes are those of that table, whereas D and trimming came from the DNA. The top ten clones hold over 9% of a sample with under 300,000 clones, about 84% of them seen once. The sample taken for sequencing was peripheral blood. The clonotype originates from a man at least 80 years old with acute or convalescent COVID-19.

CDR3 sequence (DNA): TGTGCCAGCAGGGGGGGACAGCTTACGCAGTACTTC. It yields the protein CASRGGQLTQYF. This chain joins TRBV2 and TRBJ2-7; possibly TRBD1 for D (7 bases). The V gene's germline CDR1 is SNHLY and CDR2 FYNNEI. This CDR3 contains 12 residues. V lost 6 bases and J lost 9, with 15 bases in between.